This T cell receptor beta chain was observed in a study of post-analysis software for immune sequencing data. Unique molecular identifiers tagged the TCR beta cDNA libraries. One entry per CDR3 protein results from TCRdb running MiXCR on the PCR reads. The table has about 190,000 distinct CDR3 sequences, 29% seen once; the top ten hold roughly 3.4%. Study results and caveats: TRBV5-6, TRBV5-1 and TRBV20-1 belonged to a set of roughly 5 TRBV segments that were more frequent in patients than controls.

Per the germline V gene, CDR1 is MNHEY and CDR2 is SVGAGI. This CDR3 has 15 amino acids. The V and J ends lost 6 bases and 0 bases respectively, with 14 bases between them. This clonotype was seen repeatedly, ten times or more. As yet, its antigen is unknown. The receptor comes from a girl under 18 with multiple sclerosis. The chain links TRBV6-5 to TRBJ1-2; D call uncertain. Specimen: blood. CDR3 region: CASRPTGIANYGYTF. The CDR3 DNA is TGTGCCAGCAGGCCAACGGGGATAGCTAACTATGGCTACACCTTC.